Following are 14 T cell receptor beta chains from one sample sequenced in a study of PD-1 blockade in classical Hodgkin lymphoma. In every patient, relapse followed autologous stem cell transplantation, while exposure to brentuximab vedotin differed. The assay was immunoSEQ multiplex PCR, and TCRdb's table has in-frame clones only and misses some. The table has 20,000 to 25,000 clones, 77% seen once. Here the sequenced sample was peripheral blood mononuclear cells (PBMCs), taken before the second cycle of nivolumab. The source of these receptors is a human donor with classical Hodgkin lymphoma.

This chain links TRBV6-5 with TRBJ2-7, with D uncertain. V was pared by 8 bases and J by 3 bases, with 8 bases between. The CDR3 loop spans 11 amino acids. Germline assignment: CDR1 MNHEY and CDR2 SVGAGI. In DNA form, the CDR3 reads TGTGCCAGCGGCACCCTCTACGAGCAGTACTTC. Its translation is CASGTLYEQYF.

The rearrangement links TRBV5-1 to TRBJ2-7, with 16 bases matching TRBD2. Germline values: CDR1 SGHRS, CDR2 YFSETQ. The CDR3 is 18 residues long. The J segment lost 7 bases and the V segment lost 5 bases, leaving 15 bases of the junction unmatched. This CDR3 reads CASRLLGTSGRVAGEQYF. CDR3 nucleotides: TGCGCCAGCAGACTCTTGGGGACTAGCGGGAGGGTGGCTGGGGAGCAGTACTTC.

In its sample, this clone was seen once. The V gene is TRBV6-5, the J gene TRBJ2-3; 9 positions agree with TRBD1. Germline V gene lookup returns CDR1 MNHEY and CDR2 SVGAGI. This CDR3 is 15 amino acids long. Trimming removed 5 bases from V and 3 bases from J; junction bases left unmatched: 6. Written as DNA, the CDR3 is TGTGCCAGCAGTGCGCCGGGACAGGGAACAGATACGCAGTATTTT. This codes for CASSAPGQGTDTQYF.

The chain combines TRBV10-3 with TRBJ2-1; the D gene is possibly TRBD2 (6 bases). Germline V gene lookup returns CDR1 ENHRY and CDR2 SYGVKD. Trimming removed 0 bases from V and 5 bases from J, with 11 bases in between. The CDR3 totals 15 residues. CDR3 amino acids: CAISESRGAHNEQFF. The CDR3 DNA reads as TGTGCCATCAGTGAGTCGCGCGGGGCCCACAATGAGCAGTTCTTC.

The table lists this clone with a few counts. CDR3 amino acids: CASSAGVRYEQYF. CDR3 DNA: TGCGCCAGCAGCGCGGGAGTTCGCTACGAGCAGTACTTC. The V and J genes are TRBV5-1 and TRBJ2-7; 7 nucleotides agree with TRBD2. The germline CDR1 and CDR2 sequences are SGHRS and YFSETQ. The CDR3 is made up of 13 amino acids. Trimming cost V 4 bases and J 3 bases; bases outside gene matches: 4.

This clone was counted only a few times. The V and J genes are TRBV11-2 and TRBJ2-2; the match to TRBD1 covers 8 bases. Looked up from germline, CDR1 is SGHAT and CDR2 is FQNNGV. The CDR3 is 15 amino acids. Trimming at V came to 3 bases and at J to 5 bases, leaving 5 bases not matched to a gene. CDR3: CASSLAGGETGELFF. CDR3 DNA: TGTGCCAGCAGCTTGGCAGGGGGCGAAACCGGGGAGCTGTTTTTT.

The rearrangement links TRBV7-3 to TRBJ2-3, with 11 bases matching TRBD2. Germline V CDR1 and CDR2: SGHTA, FQGTGA. With 4 bases clipped from V and 4 bases from J, the junction kept 4 bases outside the gene matches. The CDR3 loop spans 15 amino acids. The CDR3 nucleotides read TGTGCCAGCAGCTCCACTAGCGGGAGAGCAGATACGCAGTATTTT. Amino acids: CASSSTSGRADTQYF. Drawing the rest from reference TRBV7-3 and TRBJ2-3, the complete variable domain is GAGVSQTPSNKVTEKGKYVELRCDPISGHTALYWYRQSLGQGPEFLIYFQGTGAADDSGLPNDRFFAVRPEGSVSTLKIQRTERGDSAVYLCASSSTSGRADTQYFGPGTRLTVL.

The V call is TRBV6-5, the J call TRBJ2-7; 9 nucleotides align to TRBD1. CDR3 length equals 14 residues. V was pared by 4 bases and J by 2 bases, with 3 bases of the junction left unmatched. CDR1 is MNHEY, CDR2 SVGAGI, per germline. CDR3 sequence (DNA): TGTGCCAGCAGTTCCGGGACAGGGACCTACGAGCAGTACTTC. Its protein product is CASSSGTGTYEQYF.

The rearrangement links TRBV2 to TRBJ2-3; 12 nucleotides align to TRBD2. Per germline, CDR1 SNHLY and CDR2 FYNNEI. V trimming: 6 bases; J trimming: 1 base; junction bases outside the gene matches: 2. The length of the CDR3 is 15 residues. CDR3 sequence: CASRRLAGGTDTQYF. CDR3 nucleotide sequence: TGTGCCAGCAGGAGACTAGCGGGAGGCACAGATACGCAGTATTTT.

The table lists this clone with a count of one. The rearrangement links TRBV19 to TRBJ1-2, with 10 bases aligning to TRBD1. The germline gives CDR1 LNHDA, CDR2 SQIVND (reference sequence). The CDR3 extends over 14 amino acids. J gave up 7 bases and V 4 bases, and 6 bases lay outside the gene matches. Written as DNA, the CDR3 is TGTGCCAGTAGTACCGACAGGGGGCTCTCTGGCTACACCTTC. This translates into CASSTDRGLSGYTF.

The V gene is TRBV5-1, the J gene TRBJ2-7, with TRBD1 matching 7 bases. Germline V gene sequence: CDR1 SGHRS, CDR2 YFSETQ. The V gene end was trimmed by 0 bases and the J gene end by 2 bases; junction bases not matched to a gene: 2. This CDR3 contains 14 residues. CDR3 sequence: CASSLEGAPYEQYF. The CDR3 DNA is TGCGCCAGCAGCTTGGAGGGGGCACCCTACGAGCAGTACTTC. Combining the CDR3 with reference TRBV5-1 and TRBJ2-7 gives the whole variable domain KAGVTQTPRYLIKTRGQQVTLSCSPISGHRSVSWYQQTPGQGLQFLFEYFSETQRNKGNFPGRFSGRQFSNSRSEMNVSTLELGDSALYLCASSLEGAPYEQYFGPGTRLTVT.

This sequence joins TRBV4-3 and TRBJ2-1; D unresolved. The germline gives CDR1 LGHNA, CDR2 YSLEER. Trimming stripped 1 base from V and 9 bases from J, with 10 bases between. The CDR3 length is 13 residues. CDR3 sequence reads: CASSQGSELEQFF. The CDR3 bases are TGCGCCAGCAGCCAAGGGTCAGAACTTGAGCAGTTCTTC.

The sample holds one count of this clone. This chain links TRBV9 with TRBJ2-1, with 8 bases lining up with TRBD1. The ends lost 3 bases at V and 9 bases at J; junction bases unmatched: 8. Per the germline V gene, CDR1 is SGDLS and CDR2 is YYNGEE. The CDR3 is 14 residues long. CDR3 sequence: CASSGGTGYGEQFF. The CDR3 nucleotides read TGTGCCAGCAGCGGGGGGACAGGTTACGGTGAGCAGTTCTTC.

J is TRBJ2-3 and V is TRBV2, with 8 bases that match TRBD2. This CDR3 region has 14 residues. Germline trimming cut 7 bases from V and 2 bases from J; bases unmatched to any gene: 5. From germline, CDR1 is SNHLY and CDR2 FYNNEI. The CDR3 spells CASTGLAPTDTQYF. CDR3 nucleotide sequence: TGTGCCAGCACCGGACTAGCACCCACAGATACGCAGTATTTT.